This T cell receptor (beta chain) derives from a study of blood T cell repertoires in COVID-19. Overall study context: Specimens from acute and convalescent COVID-19 originated in the United States, Italy and Spain. PBMCs, B-cell-depleted T cells, or T cells were the source of the cDNA or gDNA that made up the material.

Enrollment of patients from Seattle took place during active infection, with longitudinal follow-up. The V segment lost 5 bases and the J segment 4 bases; nucleotides outside the gene matches: 9. Looked up from germline, CDR1 is MNHEY and CDR2 is SVGAGI. The CDR3 is made up of 15 amino acids. TCRdb's copy holds only in-frame clones and misses some; the assay was immunoSEQ multiplex PCR. The sample carries some 300,000 clones, 70% to 90% recorded once. The sample holds one count of this clone. The clonotype originates from a woman in her forties or fifties with COVID-19, enrolled during active disease. Sequences were obtained from peripheral blood. The chain combines TRBV6-5 with TRBJ2-3; 7 nucleotides match TRBD2. CDR3 coding DNA: TGTGCCAGCAGTCCCGGACTAGTGGGGGCAGATACGCAGTATTTT. Translation gives CASSPGLVGADTQYF.